The clone carrying this TCR beta chain has more than one count but fewer than ten. Its specificity is unknown. These data originate in a study of T cells in Graves' hyperthyroidism and ophthalmopathy. Study results and limitations: Most expanded thyroid clonotypes above 0.001 recurred in blood. Researchers report that a 13 V-J model separated ophthalmopathy from stable hyperthyroidism.

CDR3 length: 13 amino acids. The germline gives CDR1 DFQATT, CDR2 SNEGSKA (reference sequence). V lost 6 bases and J lost 9; bases outside the gene matches: 3. TCR beta CDR3 region amplification was performed from RNA transcripts. Researchers ran a first-round RT-PCR on the TCR CDR3 using the HTBI primer set. MiXCR, applied by TCRdb to the multiplex PCR reads, yields one record per CDR3 protein. The sample contains about 400,000 distinct CDR3 sequences, roughly 25% of which appear only once. Exclusion of patients followed from uncontrolled infection, other autoimmune disease, pregnancy or lactation. The authors took PBMCs from roughly 9.7 ml fresh peripheral blood.

J is TRBJ2-1 and V is TRBV20-1, with 15 nucleotides matching TRBD2. The specimen sequenced was blood. The sequence came from a man over 45 with Graves' hyperthyroidism. The CDR3 sequence is CSAAGLAGGEQFF. The CDR3 DNA is TGCAGTGCGGCGGGACTAGCGGGAGGTGAGCAGTTCTTC.